The present TCR beta chain was sequenced within a study of cytomegalovirus exposure and HLA in healthy donors. General study results and limits: The authors enumerated over 150 TCR beta chains as linked to cytomegalovirus. Three CMV-associated chains were confirmed in vitro to be specific for CMV antigens. For most TCR sequences rarity was the rule, although some public TCRs occurred in many donors.

PCR amplification relied on 60 Vbeta primers (plus 13 Jbeta primers). The table came from immunoSEQ multiplex PCR; TCRdb's copy has only in-frame clones and leaves some out. The data hold about 130,000 clones, with approximately 82% observed a single time. Germline V CDR1 and CDR2: SGHDT, YYEEEE. The junction had 9 bases not matched to a gene; V was cut back by 3 bases and J by 1 base. The CDR3 is 17 amino acids. In this sample, this clone turned up once. The antigen is not known. The TCR comes from a female donor in good health and CMV-seronegative. The chain is built from TRBV5-6 and TRBJ1-5, with 8 bases matching TRBD1. The sample taken for sequencing was PBMCs. This CDR3 reads CASSSWTGKGSNQPQHF. For the CDR3, the DNA is TGTGCCAGCAGCTCCTGGACAGGGAAGGGGAGCAATCAGCCCCAGCATTTT.